This T cell receptor beta chain is drawn from a study of blood T cells in healthy people across ages. CDR1 is SQVTM and CDR2 is ANQGSEA in the germline V gene. V lost 7 bases and J lost 6; bases outside the gene matches: 6. The CDR3 runs to 14 residues. General observations from the study: It was held that the diversity estimates obtained from one million T cells were underestimates.

PCR was performed a second time for roughly 7 to 12 cycles using a sample-barcoded 5' primer and a J-beta primer mix. TCRdb independently ran MiXCR on the 5' RACE reads; one entry per CDR3 protein. The sample includes roughly 1.4 million distinct CDR3 sequences, 55% to 75% of them seen just once. In regard to this clonotype: What it binds is unknown.

The receptor's source is a man younger than 35 in good health. V usage is TRBV29-1 and J usage is TRBJ2-1, with 13 bases identical to TRBD2. Sequenced: blood. CDR3 in amino acids: CSGVLAGGTNEQFF. CDR3 DNA sequence: TGCAGCGGCGTACTAGCGGGGGGGACCAATGAGCAGTTCTTC.